The next 28 T cell receptor beta chains were all read from a single sample in a study of T cell repertoires in cytomegalovirus infection. TCRdb re-called the reads through MiXCR, storing one row per CDR3 protein. The profile covers approximately 500,000 distinct CDR3 sequences, with 11% appearing a single time and about 9.4% taken by the ten largest. The sample comprised PBMCs. The receptor source for this set is a human donor in good health (CMV status not recorded). Some clones in this sample may be carry-over from other donors' samples.

This clonotype was seen at least ten times. This chain uses TRBV7-8 with TRBJ1-2; D may be TRBD1 (6 bases). The germline V gene has CDR1 SGHVS and CDR2 FQNEAQ. The length of the CDR3 is 14 residues. The V gene lost 4 bases and the J gene lost 3 bases, with 12 bases spanning the gap. Here the CDR3 reads CASSYQGLDYGYTF. The CDR3 DNA reads TGTGCCAGCAGCTATCAGGGGCTTGACTATGGCTACACCTTC.

This chain links TRBV5-1 with TRBJ2-3; TRBD1 matches 8 bases. CDR1 is SGHRS and CDR2 is YFSETQ in the germline V gene. The V and J ends lost 5 bases and 1 base, in that order; junction bases with no gene match: 3. CDR3 length: 14 amino acids. The CDR3 here is CASRTGDRTDTQYF. The CDR3 DNA sequence: TGCGCCAGCAGGACAGGGGATCGCACAGATACGCAGTATTTT.

This chain connects TRBV6-4 to TRBJ2-4; tentative D call: TRBD1 (5 bases). V was trimmed by 5 bases and J by 3 bases, leaving 23 bases between them. The germline gives CDR1 MRHNA, CDR2 SNTAGT. The CDR3 covers 18 residues. CDR3 nucleotide sequence: TGTGCCAGCAGTCGCTCTTCGGTGACAGACTGGATCAAAAACATTCAGTACTTC. Translated, it gives CASSRSSVTDWIKNIQYF.

Here the CDR3 reads CASSSADRGPTEAFF. The CDR3 region has the DNA TGTGCCAGCAGTTCCGCGGACAGAGGGCCCACTGAAGCTTTCTTT. V is TRBV6-5 and J is TRBJ1-1, with a possible D match to TRBD1 (6 bases). The CDR3 has 15 amino acids. In germline, CDR1 is MNHEY, CDR2 SVGAGI. V was clipped by 4 bases and J by 4 bases, with 16 bases between them.

Comments on this clonotype: Just one base apart from a much larger clone, this may be a read error. CDR3 nucleotides: TGTGCCAGCAGCCCAATAGCGGGAGGGTTGTTTCGGGACAATGAGCGGTTCTTC. Encoded protein: CASSPIAGGLFRDNERFF. The chain recombines TRBV7-6 with TRBJ2-1; TRBD2 matches 11 bases. CDR3 length: 18 amino acids. Germline CDR1 reads SGHVS; CDR2 reads FNYEAQ.

The chain employs TRBV9 and TRBJ2-7, with 8 bases lining up with TRBD2. The germline CDR1 and CDR2 sequences are SGDLS and YYNGEE. The CDR3 spans 16 residues. J gave up 0 bases and V 0 bases, and 5 bases lay outside the gene matches. The CDR3 DNA reads as TGTGCCAGCAGCGTAGACGGGCGGGGGGTCTCCTACGAGCAGTACTTC. This encodes CASSVDGRGVSYEQYF. Combining the CDR3 with reference TRBV9 and TRBJ2-7 gives the whole variable domain DSGVTQTPKHLITATGQRVTLRCSPRSGDLSVYWYQQSLDQGLQFLIQYYNGEERAKGNILERFSAQQFPDLHSELNLSSLELGDSALYFCASSVDGRGVSYEQYFGPGTRLTVT.

This clonotype has at least ten counts. The chain couples TRBV7-3 to TRBJ2-4; no reliable D call. Per the germline V gene, CDR1 is SGHTA and CDR2 is FQGTGA. The V end lost 1 base, the J end lost 2 bases, and 3 bases lay between the germline ends. The CDR3 extends over 13 amino acids. CDR3 coding DNA: TGTGCCAGCAGCTTAAATTCCAAAAACATTCAGTACTTC. Translating gives CASSLNSKNIQYF.

This clonotype was counted once. This chain's CDR3 is CASSLAGSGDTEAFF. The CDR3 bases are TGTGCCAGCAGTTTAGCAGGGTCTGGCGACACTGAAGCTTTCTTT. This chain connects TRBV12-3 or TRBV12-4 to TRBJ1-1; D is ambiguous. V was cut by 0 bases and J by 3 bases, with 11 bases left in between. The length of the CDR3 is 15 residues.

This clonotype was counted only a few times. One end of the junction is discordant with germline, which a read error may explain. The gene calls are TRBV5-1 and TRBJ2-5, with unresolved D. The CDR3 loop spans 12 amino acids. Germline values: CDR1 SGHRS, CDR2 YFSETQ. The chain's CDR3 is CASSKDQETQYF. The CDR3 bases are TGCGCCAGCAGCAAGGACCAGGAGACCCAGTACTTC.

This clonotype has at least ten counts. The chain recombines TRBV28 with TRBJ1-5; D unclear. The germline gives CDR1 MDHEN, CDR2 SYDVKM. This CDR3 spans 15 amino acids. Trimming stripped 6 bases from V and 0 bases from J, with 12 bases between. CDR3 sequence: CASRPTLYSNQPQHF. The CDR3 region has the DNA TGTGCCAGCAGGCCGACACTCTATAGCAATCAGCCCCAGCATTTT. The full variable domain, rest sourced from reference TRBV28 and TRBJ1-5, is DVKVTQSSRYLVKRTGEKVFLECVQDMDHENMFWYRQDPGLGLRLIYFSYDVKMKEKGDIPEGYSVSREKKERFSLILESASTNQTSMYLCASRPTLYSNQPQHFGDGTRLSIL.

This clonotype showed up many times. The chain has TRBV11-1 and TRBJ1-6; possibly TRBD1 for D (6 bases). V lost 6 bases and J 2 bases, leaving 11 bases between the germline ends. The CDR3 has 15 residues. CDR1 is SGHAT and CDR2 is FQDESV in the germline V gene (reference sequence). CDR3 in amino acids: CASRTTGTYNSPLHF. CDR3 in DNA: TGTGCCAGCAGAACAACAGGGACCTATAATTCACCCCTCCACTTT.

This clonotype was seen many times. The rearrangement joins TRBV20-1 to TRBJ2-7; perhaps D is TRBD1 or TRBD2 (6 bases each). The CDR3 spans 15 residues. The V and J ends lost 3 bases and 2 bases respectively, with 17 bases between them. Germline V gene sequence: CDR1 DFQATT, CDR2 SNEGSKA (reference sequence). CDR3 region: CSASAQGGSPYEQYF. The CDR3 nucleotides are TGCAGTGCTAGTGCACAGGGAGGAAGTCCCTACGAGCAGTACTTC.

This clonotype was detected many times. The chain has TRBV5-4 and TRBJ2-5; TRBD2 matches 8 bases. V was clipped by 4 bases and J by 2 bases; unmatched bases: 10. Germline loops: CDR1 SGHNT, CDR2 YYREEE (reference sequence). The CDR3 loop spans 16 amino acids. This CDR3 reads CASSRALLAVQETQYF. The CDR3 coding sequence is TGTGCCAGCAGCCGAGCACTACTAGCGGTGCAAGAGACCCAGTACTTC.

The chain couples TRBV20-1 to TRBJ2-6; no definite D call. The CDR3 sequence is 13 residues long. With 6 bases removed from V and 2 bases from J, the gap between germline ends came to 8 bases. Germline CDR1 is DFQATT and CDR2 is SNEGSKA (reference sequence). CDR3 protein: CSAPEAGANVLTF. CDR3 DNA sequence: TGCAGTGCCCCTGAAGCTGGGGCCAACGTCCTGACTTTC.

This clonotype was recorded many times. The genes are TRBV12-5 and TRBJ1-5; D is ambiguous. Deletions cut 7 bases from V and 9 bases from J, with 19 bases between. Germline CDR1 LGHNT, CDR2 FRNRAP. The CDR3 is 14 amino acids. The CDR3 region is CASALDEEGLPQHF. In DNA, the CDR3 is TGTGCTAGTGCCCTTGATGAAGAGGGCTTGCCCCAGCATTTT.

This clonotype was seen many times. The V gene is TRBV29-1, the J gene TRBJ2-1; 9 bases line up with TRBD2. The J segment lost 7 bases and the V segment lost 4 bases, leaving 11 bases of the junction unmatched. CDR3 length equals 15 residues. Germline V gene sequence: CDR1 SQVTM, CDR2 ANQGSEA. Written as DNA, the CDR3 is TGCAGCGTTGCTCCTGCGGGAGGGCAGGGGAATGAGCAGTTCTTC. This encodes CSVAPAGGQGNEQFF.

This clonotype was seen ten or more times. The V gene is TRBV19, the J gene TRBJ1-6; D gene ambiguous. CDR1 and CDR2 from the germline V gene are LNHDA and SQIVND (reference sequence). CDR3 size: 16 residues. With 0 bases removed from V and 0 bases from J, the gap between germline ends came to 6 bases. CDR3 in amino acids: CASSIDSGSYNSPLHF. For the CDR3, the DNA is TGTGCCAGTAGTATAGACAGTGGCTCCTATAATTCACCCCTCCACTTT.

This clonotype was detected many times. This chain joins TRBV4-1 and TRBJ2-5; TRBD2 agrees at 7 bases. The CDR3 covers 15 residues. CDR1 is MGHRA and CDR2 is YSYEKL in the germline V gene. The V and J ends lost 3 bases and 5 bases, in that order; junction bases with no gene match: 9. Written as DNA, the CDR3 is TGCGCCAGCAGCCAGATCGGACTAGTCGCCGAGACCCAGTACTTC. Protein sequence: CASSQIGLVAETQYF.

This clonotype was recorded many times. The chain joins TRBV7-9 to TRBJ2-5, with a possible D match to TRBD1 (6 bases). With 0 bases removed from V and 0 bases from J, the gap between germline ends came to 11 bases. This CDR3 comprises 16 residues. The germline V gene has CDR1 SEHNR and CDR2 FQNEAQ (reference sequence). CDR3 bases: TGTGCCAGCAGCTTAGCGGGGCAGGGGAACCAAGAGACCCAGTACTTC. The encoded protein is CASSLAGQGNQETQYF.

The genes are TRBV19 and TRBJ2-2, with no clear D. The CDR3 is 11 amino acids. With 3 bases removed from V and 7 bases from J, the gap between germline ends came to 3 bases. In germline, CDR1 is LNHDA, CDR2 SQIVND (reference sequence). CDR3 protein: CASSIVGELFF. CDR3 in DNA: TGTGCCAGTAGTATCGTCGGGGAGCTGTTTTTT.

This clonotype has just a few counts. V is TRBV5-4 and J is TRBJ1-2; D not resolved. The germline gives CDR1 SGHNT, CDR2 YYREEE (reference sequence). V was shortened by 0 bases and J by 9 bases, with 9 bases between the two germline ends. The CDR3 length is 12 residues. Here the CDR3 reads CASSLGAGSYTF. DNA for the CDR3: TGTGCCAGCAGCTTGGGAGCAGGCAGCTACACCTTC.

This clonotype has ten or more counts. This rearrangement joins TRBV11-2 to TRBJ2-7; 8 nucleotides agree with TRBD1. The ends lost 5 bases at V and 0 bases at J; junction bases unmatched: 6. Looked up from germline, CDR1 is SGHAT and CDR2 is FQNNGV. CDR3 length: 15 residues. This CDR3 reads CASSSDRGLSYEQYF. In DNA form, the CDR3 reads TGTGCCAGCAGCAGCGACAGGGGTCTCTCCTACGAGCAGTACTTC.

This clonotype was seen more than once but under ten times. This may stem from a read error, because a much larger clone lies one nucleotide away. The rearrangement joins TRBV7-2 to TRBJ1-4; D perhaps matches TRBD1 (6 bases). This CDR3 spans 16 amino acids. The V gene lost 5 bases and the J gene lost 0 bases, with 13 bases spanning the gap. CDR1 and CDR2 (germline): SGHTA, FQGNSA. CDR3 in amino acids: CASSIGQTTTNEKLFF. CDR3 DNA: TGTGCCAGCAGCATTGGACAGACAACAACTAATGAAAAACTGTTTTTT.

This clonotype was detected ten times or more. This chain connects TRBV4-1 to TRBJ2-1; D may be TRBD1 (5 bases). This CDR3 has 17 amino acids. Germline-derived CDR1 and CDR2 are MGHRA and YSYEKL. V was cut by 6 bases and J by 0 bases, with 18 bases left in between. The CDR3 region has the DNA TGCGCCAGCAGGCCCTCGGATTGGGGCAACTCCTACAATGAGCAGTTCTTC. It encodes CASRPSDWGNSYNEQFF.

This chain links TRBV9 with TRBJ2-3; maybe TRBD2 (5 bases). Trimming took 3 bases from V and 0 from J, leaving 8 bases between them. Germline V gene sequence: CDR1 SGDLS, CDR2 YYNGEE. There are 14 residues in the CDR3. The DNA for the CDR3 is TGTGCCAGCAGCGAAACTAGTAGCACAGATACGCAGTATTTT. Translated: CASSETSSTDTQYF.

This clonotype was counted ten times or more. Here the CDR3 DNA reads TGCGCCAGCAGCTCAGGGCAAGAGACCCAGTACTTC. Protein sequence: CASSSGQETQYF. The rearrangement joins TRBV5-1 to TRBJ2-5; D possibly corresponds to TRBD1 (5 bases). The CDR3 loop spans 12 amino acids. CDR1 is SGHRS and CDR2 is YFSETQ in the germline V gene. V lost 3 bases and J 2 bases, leaving 5 bases between the germline ends.

This clonotype was seen repeatedly, ten times or more. The V and J genes are TRBV11-2 and TRBJ2-7, with D tentatively TRBD2 (6 bases). From germline, CDR1 is SGHAT and CDR2 FQNNGV. Deletions cut 4 bases from V and 3 bases from J, with 10 bases between. This CDR3 spans 13 amino acids. CDR3 sequence: CASSSGAIYEQYF. In DNA form, the CDR3 reads TGTGCCAGCAGCTCGGGAGCAATCTACGAGCAGTACTTC.

This clonotype came up many times. The rearrangement links TRBV6-1 to TRBJ1-2; D not resolved. Trimming stripped 4 bases from V and 4 bases from J, with 19 bases between. The germline V gene encodes CDR1 MNHNS and CDR2 SASEGT. The CDR3 has 16 residues. CDR3 DNA: TGTGCCAGCAGTGTCAAGTTCCCGGGAGCATCCTATGGCTACACCTTC. This sequence encodes CASSVKFPGASYGYTF.